Listed here are 32 T cell receptor beta chains from one sample, sequenced in a study of T-cell reconstitution after alpha-beta-depleted transplantation in children. The TCRbeta library incorporated unique molecular identifiers. One entry per CDR3 protein, called by TCRdb with MiXCR from the PCR reads. Of about 500,000 distinct CDR3 sequences listed, around a third were seen once; the top ten hold more than 2%. This sample comprised PBMCs from the stem cell graft donor, obtained from the stem cell graft. The source of these receptors is a human donor who donated a stem cell graft to a child with aplastic anemia.

CDR3 nucleotides: TGCAGTGCGGGACAGCTGATAAGTCAGCCCCAGCATTTT. This codes for CSAGQLISQPQHF. This rearrangement joins TRBV20-1 to TRBJ1-5, with 7 positions matching TRBD1. CDR1 is DFQATT and CDR2 is SNEGSKA in the germline V gene (reference sequence). CDR3 length: 13 amino acids. The V gene end was trimmed by 6 bases and the J gene end by 6 bases; junction bases not matched to a gene: 8.

This chain uses TRBV24-1 with TRBJ2-1; 10 bases are a match to TRBD1. Germline V gene data show CDR1 as KGHDR and CDR2 as SFDVKD. The V segment lost 4 bases and the J segment 1 base; nucleotides outside the gene matches: 6. The CDR3 is made up of 17 amino acids. The CDR3 sequence is CATSDWRDRGSYNEQFF. CDR3 sequence (DNA): TGTGCCACCAGTGACTGGCGGGACAGGGGTTCCTACAATGAGCAGTTCTTC.

This clonotype was seen a handful of times. This rearrangement joins TRBV21-1 to TRBJ1-2. TRBV21-1 is a documented pseudogene. The CDR3 loop spans 12 amino acids. The CDR3 coding sequence is TGTGCCAGCACCACGCGGGGGGATGGCTACACCTTC. Residues: CASTTRGDGYTF.

The chain uses TRBV27 and TRBJ2-1; the D is unclear. The CDR3 spans 12 residues. Trimming took off 4 bases at V and 5 bases at J, with 6 bases between the two ends. CDR1 and CDR2 (germline): MNHEY, SMNVEV (reference sequence). The CDR3 DNA is TGTGCCAGCAGTTCCTATGACAATGAGCAGTTCTTC. As protein: CASSSYDNEQFF.

This clonotype has more than one count but fewer than ten. The V gene is TRBV5-1, the J gene TRBJ2-7, with 9 nucleotides matching TRBD1. Germline V CDR1 and CDR2: SGHRS, YFSETQ. This CDR3 spans 15 amino acids. Unmatched junction bases numbered 6, after V lost 4 bases and J lost 1 base. DNA for the CDR3: TGCGCCAGCAGCGGGGGACAGGGTCCTTCCTACGAGCAGTACGTC. Translating it yields CASSGGQGPSYEQYV.

The CDR3 spells CASRPGLAGARREQYF. DNA for the CDR3: TGTGCCAGCAGGCCTGGACTAGCGGGAGCACGTCGGGAGCAGTACTTC. V and J are TRBV6-1 and TRBJ2-7, with 13 bases fitting TRBD2. The CDR3 spans 16 residues. CDR1 is MNHNS, CDR2 SASEGT, per germline. V gave up 6 bases and J gave up 7 bases; unmatched junction bases: 12.

This clonotype has only a few counts. This chain connects TRBV5-1 to TRBJ2-1; D unclear. This CDR3 is built from 13 residues. From germline, CDR1 is SGHRS and CDR2 YFSETQ. V was trimmed by 4 bases and J by 6 bases, leaving 11 bases between them. This chain's CDR3 is CASSLTNSNEQFF. CDR3 in DNA: TGCGCCAGCAGCCTAACCAACAGCAATGAGCAGTTCTTC.

This clonotype was found a few times. J is TRBJ1-1 and V is TRBV18; D may be TRBD1 (6 bases). Germline V CDR1 and CDR2: KGHSH, LQKENI. V shed 4 bases and J shed 0 bases, with 18 bases lying between them. The CDR3 has 17 amino acids. CDR3 residues: CASSLYPDSLLNTEAFF. Written as DNA, the CDR3 is TGTGCCAGCTCACTTTATCCGGACAGTTTGCTGAACACTGAAGCTTTCTTT.

This chain links TRBV6-2 or TRBV6-3 with TRBJ2-2; D could derive from TRBD1 or TRBD2 (5 bases each). Germline lookup yields CDR1 MNHEY and CDR2 SVGEGT. With 6 bases removed from V and 6 bases from J, the gap between germline ends came to 20 bases. The CDR3 has 16 residues. The CDR3 protein is CASSEIGLGEAGELFF. CDR3 in DNA: TGTGCCAGCAGCGAAATCGGATTGGGGGAAGCCGGGGAGCTGTTTTTT.

The chain links TRBV29-1 to TRBJ1-2; 7 bases fit TRBD1. V lost 8 bases and J lost 8; bases outside the gene matches: 11. Looked up from germline, CDR1 is SQVTM and CDR2 is ANQGSEA. The CDR3 spans 12 residues. CDR3 sequence (DNA): TGCAGCTCTGGTGGTCAGGGGGGCGGCTACACCTTC. Protein: CSSGGQGGGYTF.

The chain recombines TRBV6-2 or TRBV6-3 with TRBJ2-1; D is uncertain. Per germline, CDR1 MNHEY and CDR2 SVGEGT. This CDR3 spans 11 amino acids. V lost 6 bases and J 8 bases, leaving 8 bases between the germline ends. The CDR3 coding sequence is TGTGCCAGCAGCTCCGAGCATGAGCAGTTCTTC. It encodes CASSSEHEQFF.

The chain carries TRBV2 and TRBJ1-1; TRBD1 might be the D (5 bases). This CDR3 region has 14 residues. CDR1 is SNHLY and CDR2 is FYNNEI in the germline V gene. The V gene lost 6 bases and the J gene lost 0 bases, with 11 bases spanning the gap. CDR3 sequence: CASREQDLNTEAFF. The CDR3 bases are TGTGCCAGCAGGGAACAGGATCTGAACACTGAAGCTTTCTTT.

The V gene is TRBV20-1, the J gene TRBJ1-2; 10 nucleotides align to TRBD1. Germline V gene sequence: CDR1 DFQATT, CDR2 SNEGSKA (reference sequence). V shed 6 bases and J 2 bases; nucleotides not matched to a gene: 6. The CDR3 spans 14 residues. CDR3 amino acids: CSALPGQGNYGYTF. In nucleotides, the CDR3 is TGCAGTGCCCTACCGGGACAGGGGAACTATGGCTACACCTTC.

This clonotype appeared a few times. This chain joins TRBV20-1 and TRBJ1-2; possibly TRBD1 for D (5 bases). The V end was cut by 0 bases, the J end by 3 bases, with 14 bases between. Germline V lookup: CDR1 DFQATT, CDR2 SNEGSKA (reference sequence). The CDR3 covers 15 residues. The CDR3 DNA sequence: TGCAGTGCTAGAGATCGGGGCAGGGAGGACTATGGCTACACCTTC. It codes for CSARDRGREDYGYTF.

The chain couples TRBV5-1 to TRBJ2-1; D might be TRBD1 or TRBD2, each matching 5 bases. The V end lost 6 bases, the J end lost 0 bases, and 10 bases lay between the germline ends. CDR3 length: 14 amino acids. Germline lookup yields CDR1 SGHRS and CDR2 YFSETQ. CDR3 in DNA: TGCGCCAGCAATGAGGGGTCCTCCTACAATGAGCAGTTCTTC. Residues: CASNEGSSYNEQFF.

The chain joins TRBV7-6 to TRBJ1-5, with TRBD1 matching 7 bases. The V gene end was trimmed by 4 bases and the J gene end by 0 bases; junction bases not matched to a gene: 18. CDR3 length: 20 residues. Germline V lookup: CDR1 SGHVS, CDR2 FNYEAQ. The CDR3 loop reads CASSYCTRPLTGCSNQPQHF. CDR3 coding DNA: TGTGCCAGCAGCTACTGCACTAGGCCCCTGACAGGGTGTAGCAATCAGCCCCAGCATTTT.

This chain uses TRBV9 with TRBJ2-1; weak D call: TRBD1 (6 bases). Germline CDR1 is SGDLS and CDR2 is YYNGEE. The V and J ends lost 4 bases and 10 bases respectively, with 18 bases between them. This CDR3 spans 14 amino acids. The CDR3 loop reads CASSPPTGRLEQFF. The CDR3 coding sequence is TGTGCCAGCAGCCCCCCGACAGGACGTTTGGAGCAGTTCTTC.

This clonotype was observed a handful of times. The chain links TRBV6-2 or TRBV6-3 to TRBJ2-7; no definite D call. The germline gives CDR1 MNHEY, CDR2 SVGEGT. The V end lost 5 bases, the J end lost 5 bases, and 7 bases lay between the germline ends. The CDR3 is 11 residues long. The CDR3 coding sequence is TGTGCCAGCAGTGAATGGGACGAGCAGTACTTC. It encodes CASSEWDEQYF.

A few counts support this clonotype. The V and J genes are TRBV30 and TRBJ2-3, with TRBD1 matching over 7 bases. Unmatched junction bases numbered 8, after V lost 0 bases and J lost 2 bases. Germline V gives CDR1 GTSNPN, CDR2 SVGIG (reference sequence). CDR3 length equals 16 residues. CDR3 sequence: CAWSVPGQTTTDTQYF. The CDR3 nucleotides read TGTGCCTGGAGTGTACCGGGACAGACTACCACAGATACGCAGTATTTT.

The chain is built from TRBV6-2 or TRBV6-3 and TRBJ2-1, with D possibly being TRBD1 (6 bases). Germline CDR1 and CDR2: MNHEY and SVGEGT. This CDR3 contains 14 residues. V was clipped by 8 bases and J by 0 bases, with 11 bases between them. Written as DNA, the CDR3 is TGTGCCAGCGATGGACAGCCCTCCTACAATGAGCAGTTCTTC. Translation: CASDGQPSYNEQFF.

CDR3 nucleotide sequence: TGTGCCAGCAGCTTAAGAGCGGGAGAGGAGACCCAGTACTTC. This sequence encodes CASSLRAGEETQYF. The chain links TRBV7-2 to TRBJ2-5, with 8 bases lining up with TRBD2. The CDR3 is made up of 14 amino acids. Germline CDR1 reads SGHTA; CDR2 reads FQGNSA. Trimming at V came to 2 bases and at J to 5 bases, leaving 4 bases not matched to a gene.

The chain combines TRBV6-1 with TRBJ2-1, with 11 bases lining up with TRBD2. The J segment lost 0 bases and the V segment lost 7 bases, leaving 8 bases of the junction unmatched. This CDR3 is 17 amino acids long. The germline V gene encodes CDR1 MNHNS and CDR2 SASEGT. Here the CDR3 reads CASNKGLAGVSYNEQFF. For the CDR3, the DNA is TGTGCCAGCAATAAAGGACTAGCGGGTGTCTCCTACAATGAGCAGTTCTTC.

The rearrangement links TRBV15 to TRBJ1-1; D is uncertain. The CDR3 sequence is 15 residues long. Trimming shortened V by 4 bases and J by 3 bases, and 15 bases separated the two germline ends. CDR1 is LNHNV and CDR2 is YYDKDF in the germline V gene (reference sequence). Here the CDR3 reads CATSTFVGRDTEAFF. In DNA, the CDR3 is TGTGCCACCAGCACCTTCGTGGGTAGGGACACTGAAGCTTTCTTT.

About this clonotype: Compared with germline, one end of the junction differs, possibly owing to a read error. This chain connects TRBV12-3 or TRBV12-4 to TRBJ2-6; TRBD1 aligns across 7 bases. This CDR3 is built from 16 residues. CDR3 protein: CASSPGASEGANGLTF. The CDR3 DNA sequence: TGTGCCAGCAGTCCCGGGGCCAGTGAGGGGGCCAACGGCCTGACTTTC.

On this clonotype itself: At one end, the junction sequence differs from germline, possibly due to a read error. The CDR3 DNA reads TGCAGTGCTACAACAGGGAACCCTGAAGCTTTCTTT. This gives the protein CSATTGNPEAFF. The chain is built from TRBV20-1 and TRBJ1-1, with D tentatively TRBD1 (6 bases). CDR3 length equals 12 residues. CDR1 DFQATT and CDR2 SNEGSKA come from the germline V gene (reference sequence).

The rearrangement links TRBV15 to TRBJ1-4; D unclear. Germline V lookup: CDR1 LNHNV, CDR2 YYDKDF (reference sequence). This CDR3 spans 14 amino acids. Trimming took 1 base from V and 5 from J, leaving 8 bases between them. Written as DNA, the CDR3 is TGTGCCACCAGCAGAGCGGCCACCAATGAAAAACTGTTTTTT. It yields the protein CATSRAATNEKLFF.

The rearrangement uses TRBV23-1 and TRBJ2-5; weak D call: TRBD1 (5 bases). TRBV23-1 is recorded as an ORF, its role being uncertain. Trimming cost V 4 bases and J 5 bases, with 8 bases left between them. The CDR3 extends over 12 amino acids. For the CDR3, the DNA is TGCGCCAGCAGTCCCAGGGCGGAGACCCAGTACTTC. Its protein product is CASSPRAETQYF.

The chain recombines TRBV20-1 with TRBJ2-2; the match to TRBD2 covers 7 bases. The CDR3 spans 13 residues. With 6 bases clipped from V and 5 bases from J, the junction kept 6 bases outside the gene matches. Germline V gene lookup returns CDR1 DFQATT and CDR2 SNEGSKA (reference sequence). The CDR3: CSALGLDTGELFF. As DNA, the CDR3 is TGCAGTGCCTTAGGACTAGATACCGGGGAGCTGTTTTTT.

The DNA of the CDR3 is TGCAGTGCTAGGGGCCTCCCTAGCGGGAGTAGGGTTGAGCAGTTCTTC. As protein: CSARGLPSGSRVEQFF. The chain joins TRBV20-1 to TRBJ2-1; 10 bases line up with TRBD2. The J segment lost 9 bases and the V segment lost 3 bases, leaving 14 bases of the junction unmatched. The CDR3 has 16 amino acids. Per germline, CDR1 DFQATT and CDR2 SNEGSKA (reference sequence).

The chain links TRBV14 to TRBJ2-1; D may be TRBD2 (6 bases). The CDR3 totals 18 residues. Germline V gene lookup returns CDR1 SGHDN and CDR2 FVKESK. With 0 bases removed from V and 0 bases from J, the gap between germline ends came to 15 bases. CDR3: CASSQDVGLTRSYNEQFF. In DNA form, the CDR3 reads TGTGCCAGCAGCCAAGATGTTGGACTAACTCGCTCCTACAATGAGCAGTTCTTC.

The sample holds a few counts of this clonotype. The rearrangement links TRBV19 to TRBJ2-7; 9 nucleotides match TRBD1. In germline, CDR1 is LNHDA, CDR2 SQIVND (reference sequence). This CDR3 contains 13 residues. V lost 4 bases and J lost 7; bases outside the gene matches: 5. The CDR3 DNA follows: TGTGCCAGTAGTACCACAGGGGGCCGGGAGCAGTACGTC. This codes for CASSTTGGREQYV.

In its sample, this clonotype was seen a few times. The gene calls are TRBV6-1 and TRBJ2-1, with TRBD2 matching over 11 bases. Germline V lookup: CDR1 MNHNS, CDR2 SASEGT. This CDR3 is 15 amino acids long. With V trimmed by 7 bases and J by 8 bases, 10 bases remained unmatched. The CDR3 DNA sequence: TGTGCCAGCACCGAGGGGGTAGCGGGAGGGTATGAGCAGTTCTTC. This encodes CASTEGVAGGYEQFF.